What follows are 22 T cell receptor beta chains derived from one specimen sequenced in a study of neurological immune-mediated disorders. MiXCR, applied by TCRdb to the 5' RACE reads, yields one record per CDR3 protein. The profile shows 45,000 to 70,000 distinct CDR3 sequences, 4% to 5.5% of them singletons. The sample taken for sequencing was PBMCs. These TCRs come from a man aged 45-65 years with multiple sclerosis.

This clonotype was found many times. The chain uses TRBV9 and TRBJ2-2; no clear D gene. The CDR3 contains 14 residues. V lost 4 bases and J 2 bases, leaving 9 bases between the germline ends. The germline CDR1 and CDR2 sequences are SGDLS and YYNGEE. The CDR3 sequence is CASSPIQNTGELFF. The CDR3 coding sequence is TGTGCCAGCAGCCCGATCCAAAACACCGGGGAGCTGTTTTTT.

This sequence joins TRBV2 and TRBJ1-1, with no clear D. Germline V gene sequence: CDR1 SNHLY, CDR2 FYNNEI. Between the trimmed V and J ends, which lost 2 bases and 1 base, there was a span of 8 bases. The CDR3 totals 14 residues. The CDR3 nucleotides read TGTGCCAGCAGTGAAATTGTCGGGAACACTGAAGCTTTCTTT. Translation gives CASSEIVGNTEAFF. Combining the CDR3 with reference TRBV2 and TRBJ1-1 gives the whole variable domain EPEVTQTPSHQVTQMGQEVILRCVPISNHLYFYWYRQILGQKVEFLVSFYNNEISEKSEIFDDQFSVERPDGSNFTLKIRSTKLEDSAMYFCASSEIVGNTEAFFGQGTRLTVV.

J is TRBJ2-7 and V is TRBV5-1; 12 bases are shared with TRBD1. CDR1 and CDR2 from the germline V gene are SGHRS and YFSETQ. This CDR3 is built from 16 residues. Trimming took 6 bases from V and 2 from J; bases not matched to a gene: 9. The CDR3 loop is CASTRLGTGGPYEQYF. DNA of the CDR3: TGCGCCAGCACCCGACTAGGGACAGGGGGCCCCTACGAGCAGTACTTC.

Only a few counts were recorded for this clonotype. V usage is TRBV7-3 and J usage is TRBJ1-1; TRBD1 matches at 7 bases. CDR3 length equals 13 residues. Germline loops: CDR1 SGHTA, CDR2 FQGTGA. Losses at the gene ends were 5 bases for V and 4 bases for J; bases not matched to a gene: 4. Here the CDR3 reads CASSATGITEAFF. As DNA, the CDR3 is TGTGCCAGCAGCGCGACAGGGATCACTGAAGCTTTCTTT.

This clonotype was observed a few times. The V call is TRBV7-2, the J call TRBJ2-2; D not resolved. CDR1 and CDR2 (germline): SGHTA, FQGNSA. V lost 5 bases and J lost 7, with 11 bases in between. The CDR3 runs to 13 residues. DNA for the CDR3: TGTGCCAGCAGCCCCCGAAGCAGCGGGGAGCTGTTTTTT. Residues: CASSPRSSGELFF.

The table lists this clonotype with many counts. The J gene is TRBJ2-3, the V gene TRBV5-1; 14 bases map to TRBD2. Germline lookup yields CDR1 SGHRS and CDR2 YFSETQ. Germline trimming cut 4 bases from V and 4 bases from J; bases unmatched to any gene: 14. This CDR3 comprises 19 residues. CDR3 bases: TGCGCCAGCAGCGGACTAGGGACTAGCGGGGGAGTTATCGCAGATACGCAGTATTTT. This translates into CASSGLGTSGGVIADTQYF.

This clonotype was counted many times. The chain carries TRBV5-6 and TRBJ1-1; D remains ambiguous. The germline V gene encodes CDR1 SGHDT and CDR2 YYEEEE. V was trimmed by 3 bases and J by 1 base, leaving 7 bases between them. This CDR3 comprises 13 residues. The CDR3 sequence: CASSWGTNTEAFF. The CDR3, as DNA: TGTGCCAGCAGCTGGGGTACGAACACTGAAGCTTTCTTT. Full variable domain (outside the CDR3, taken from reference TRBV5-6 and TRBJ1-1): DAGVTQSPTHLIKTRGQQVTLRCSPKSGHDTVSWYQQALGQGPQFIFQYYEEEERQRGNFPDRFSGHQFPNYSSELNVNALLLGDSALYLCASSWGTNTEAFFGQGTRLTVV.

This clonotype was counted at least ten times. CDR3: CASSLGEVYGYTF. In DNA, the CDR3 is TGCGCCAGCAGCTTGGGAGAAGTCTATGGCTACACCTTC. This chain links TRBV5-1 with TRBJ1-2; D unclear. The CDR3 contains 13 residues. CDR1 and CDR2 from the germline V gene are SGHRS and YFSETQ. Trimming stripped 0 bases from V and 4 bases from J, with 7 bases between.

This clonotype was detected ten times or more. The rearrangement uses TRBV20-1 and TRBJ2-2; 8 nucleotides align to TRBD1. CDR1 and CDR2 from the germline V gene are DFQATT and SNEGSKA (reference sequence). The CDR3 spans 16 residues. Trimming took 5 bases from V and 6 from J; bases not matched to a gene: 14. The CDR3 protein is CSAGGQGGRFSGELFF. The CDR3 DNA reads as TGCAGTGCTGGAGGACAGGGCGGAAGATTTTCCGGGGAGCTGTTTTTT.

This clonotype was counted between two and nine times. Here the CDR3 reads CATKDRGFEKLFF. CDR3 nucleotide sequence: TGTGCCACCAAAGACAGGGGTTTTGAAAAACTGTTTTTT. The J gene is TRBJ1-4, the V gene TRBV6-5, with 8 bases identical to TRBD1. V shed 10 bases, J shed 7 bases, and the junction held 8 bases outside the gene matches. The CDR3 loop spans 13 amino acids. Germline V CDR1 and CDR2: MNHEY, SVGAGI.

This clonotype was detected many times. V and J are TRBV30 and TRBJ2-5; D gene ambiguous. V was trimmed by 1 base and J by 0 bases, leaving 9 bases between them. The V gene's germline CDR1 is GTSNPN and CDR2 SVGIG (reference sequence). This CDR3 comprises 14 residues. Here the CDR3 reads CAWSGSRNQETQYF. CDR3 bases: TGTGCCTGGAGTGGGTCGCGGAACCAAGAGACCCAGTACTTC.

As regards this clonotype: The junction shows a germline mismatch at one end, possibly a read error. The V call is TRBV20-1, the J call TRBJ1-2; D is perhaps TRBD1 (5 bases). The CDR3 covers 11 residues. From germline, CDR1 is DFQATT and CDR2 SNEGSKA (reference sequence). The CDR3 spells CSGGVEQVRLF. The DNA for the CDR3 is TGCAGTGGTGGTGTGGAACAGGTTCGGCTCTTC.

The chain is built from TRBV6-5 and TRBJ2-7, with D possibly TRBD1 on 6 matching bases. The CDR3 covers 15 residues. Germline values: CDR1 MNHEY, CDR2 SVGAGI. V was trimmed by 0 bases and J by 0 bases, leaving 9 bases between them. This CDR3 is CASSYSKTGSYEQYF. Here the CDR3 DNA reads TGTGCCAGCAGTTACTCGAAGACAGGCTCCTACGAGCAGTACTTC.

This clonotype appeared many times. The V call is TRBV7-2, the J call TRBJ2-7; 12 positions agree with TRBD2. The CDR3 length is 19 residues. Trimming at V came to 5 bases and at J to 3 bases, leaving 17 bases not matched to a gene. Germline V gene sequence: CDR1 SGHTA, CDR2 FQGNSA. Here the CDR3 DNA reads TGTGCCAGCAGCCCCCGGGCTAGCGGGGGGGCAACCCTCGGCTACGAGCAGTACTTC. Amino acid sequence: CASSPRASGGATLGYEQYF.

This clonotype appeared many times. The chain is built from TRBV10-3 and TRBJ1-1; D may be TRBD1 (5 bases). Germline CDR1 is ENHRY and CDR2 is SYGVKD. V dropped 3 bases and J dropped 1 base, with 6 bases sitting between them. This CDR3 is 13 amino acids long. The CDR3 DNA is TGTGCCATCAGTGAACAGGAGAACACTGAAGCTTTCTTT. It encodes CAISEQENTEAFF.

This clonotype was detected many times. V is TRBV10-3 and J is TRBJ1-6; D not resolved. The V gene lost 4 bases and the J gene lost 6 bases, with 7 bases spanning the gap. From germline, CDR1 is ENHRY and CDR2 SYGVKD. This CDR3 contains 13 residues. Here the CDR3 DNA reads TGTGCCATCAGTGTTGGTGGTAATTCACCCCTCCACTTT. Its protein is CAISVGGNSPLHF.

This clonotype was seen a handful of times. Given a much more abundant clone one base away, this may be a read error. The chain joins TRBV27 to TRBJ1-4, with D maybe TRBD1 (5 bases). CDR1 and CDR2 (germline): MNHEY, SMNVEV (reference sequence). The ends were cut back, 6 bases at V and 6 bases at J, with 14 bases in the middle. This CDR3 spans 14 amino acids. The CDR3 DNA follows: TGTGCCAGCAGGGGGGGAAAGCACTATGAAAAACTGTTTTTT. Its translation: CASRGGKHYEKLFF.

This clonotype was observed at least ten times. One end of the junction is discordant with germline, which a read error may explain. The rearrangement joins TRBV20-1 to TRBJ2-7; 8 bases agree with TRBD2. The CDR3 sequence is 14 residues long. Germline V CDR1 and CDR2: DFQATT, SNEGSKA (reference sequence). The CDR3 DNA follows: TGCAGTGCCTCAGCCGGGACTAGAACACCAGGCGGCCACTTC. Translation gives CSASAGTRTPGGHF.

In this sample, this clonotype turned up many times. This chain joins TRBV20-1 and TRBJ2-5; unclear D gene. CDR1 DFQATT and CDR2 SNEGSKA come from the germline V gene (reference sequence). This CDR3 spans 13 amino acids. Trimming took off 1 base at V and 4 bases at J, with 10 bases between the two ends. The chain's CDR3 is CSARGGIGETQYF. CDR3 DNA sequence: TGCAGTGCTAGAGGGGGTATCGGAGAGACCCAGTACTTC.

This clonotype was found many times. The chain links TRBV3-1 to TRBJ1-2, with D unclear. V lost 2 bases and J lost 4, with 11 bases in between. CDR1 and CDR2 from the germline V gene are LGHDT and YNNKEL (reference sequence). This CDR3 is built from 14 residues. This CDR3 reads CASSQTRNSYGYTF. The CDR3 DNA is TGTGCCAGCAGCCAAACCCGGAACAGCTATGGCTACACCTTC.

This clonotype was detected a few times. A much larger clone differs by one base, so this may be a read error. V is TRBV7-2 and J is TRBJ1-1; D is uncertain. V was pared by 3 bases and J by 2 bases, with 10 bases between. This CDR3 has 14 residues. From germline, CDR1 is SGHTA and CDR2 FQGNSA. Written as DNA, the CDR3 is TGTGCCAGCAGCTTCGGTGAAAGAAACACTGAAGCTTTCTTT. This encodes CASSFGERNTEAFF.

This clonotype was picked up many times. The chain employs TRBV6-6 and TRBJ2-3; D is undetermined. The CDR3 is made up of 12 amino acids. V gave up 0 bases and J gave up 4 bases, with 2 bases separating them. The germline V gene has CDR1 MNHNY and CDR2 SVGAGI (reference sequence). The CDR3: CASSYSPDTQYF. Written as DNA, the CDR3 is TGTGCCAGCAGTTACTCCCCAGATACGCAGTATTTT.